Listed here are 17 T cell receptor beta chains from one sample, sequenced in a study of PD-L1 blockade in urothelial cancer. Sample time point: pretreatment peripheral blood. Produced via immunoSEQ multiplex PCR; TCRdb's table is partial and in-frame only. The sample carries about 130,000 clones, approximately 88% recorded once. The sample here was PBMCs, taken around atezolizumab (anti-PD-L1) treatment. The receptors here all came from a man aged 50-59 years with urothelial cancer.

The chain uses TRBV10-3 and TRBJ2-3, with D perhaps TRBD2 (6 bases). The germline V gene has CDR1 ENHRY and CDR2 SYGVKD. The CDR3 runs to 15 residues. V was clipped by 8 bases and J by 2 bases, with 17 bases between them. For the CDR3, the DNA is TGTGCCATCGGACGGGACTCGGATGTCACAGATACGCAGTATTTT. Translated: CAIGRDSDVTDTQYF.

The chain couples TRBV14 to TRBJ2-5; D uncertain. The V and J ends lost 0 bases and 2 bases respectively, with 7 bases between them. Germline V gene sequence: CDR1 SGHDN, CDR2 FVKESK. The CDR3 is 14 amino acids. The CDR3 region has the DNA TGTGCCAGCAGCCAAGATATCGTTCAAGAGACCCAGTACTTC. Amino acid sequence: CASSQDIVQETQYF.

The rearrangement links TRBV13 to TRBJ2-1; 8 positions agree with TRBD2. CDR3 size: 12 residues. V shed 3 bases, J shed 10 bases, and the junction held 2 bases outside the gene matches. In germline, CDR1 is PRHDT, CDR2 FYEKMQ (reference sequence). CDR3 DNA sequence: TGTGCCAGCAGCTTTCGACTAGCGGAGCAGTTCTTC. It codes for CASSFRLAEQFF.

This clone was detected only a few times. The chain joins TRBV11-2 to TRBJ2-3; no definite D call. Trimming shortened V by 5 bases and J by 2 bases, and 5 bases separated the two germline ends. The CDR3 totals 12 residues. Germline loops: CDR1 SGHAT, CDR2 FQNNGV. CDR3 loop: CASSPVTDTQYF. Here the CDR3 DNA reads TGTGCCAGCAGCCCCGTCACAGATACGCAGTATTTT.

This chain joins TRBV28 and TRBJ1-1; D ambiguous. Trimming stripped 7 bases from V and 0 bases from J, with 9 bases between. CDR1 and CDR2 from the germline V gene are MDHEN and SYDVKM. The CDR3 runs 13 residues. In DNA form, the CDR3 reads TGTGCCAGCAAGTACAACATGAACACTGAAGCTTTCTTT. Its translation is CASKYNMNTEAFF.

The V gene is TRBV5-4, the J gene TRBJ1-6; 7 nucleotides line up with TRBD1. J was trimmed by 7 bases and V by 5 bases; bases with no gene match: 6. The germline V gene encodes CDR1 SGHNT and CDR2 YYREEE (reference sequence). CDR3 length: 14 residues. The CDR3 DNA sequence: TGTGCCAGCAGGACTGGGACAGTGAATTCACCCCTCCACTTT. Encoded protein: CASRTGTVNSPLHF.

The chain links TRBV6-5 to TRBJ1-2, with TRBD1 identical over 10 bases. There are 15 residues in the CDR3. The J segment lost 3 bases and the V segment lost 5 bases, leaving 6 bases of the junction unmatched. CDR1 is MNHEY, CDR2 SVGAGI, per germline. CDR3 DNA sequence: TGTGCCAGCAGTCAAATAGGGACAGGGGACTATGGCTACACCTTC. Its translation: CASSQIGTGDYGYTF.

A word on this clone: This sample includes further DNA sequences coding for the same CDR3. The V call is TRBV15, the J call TRBJ2-7, with D possibly being TRBD1 (5 bases). CDR3 length equals 14 residues. Germline V gene lookup returns CDR1 LNHNV and CDR2 YYDKDF (reference sequence). The V and J ends lost 0 bases and 4 bases respectively, with 10 bases between them. CDR3 in amino acids: CATSRDQGAYEQYF. The CDR3 nucleotides are TGTGCCACCAGCAGAGATCAGGGTGCGTACGAGCAGTACTTC.

The rearrangement links TRBV5-6 to TRBJ2-7, with 9 bases that match TRBD2. Germline assignment: CDR1 SGHDT and CDR2 YYEEEE. V lost 4 bases and J lost 3; bases outside the gene matches: 11. The CDR3 has 16 residues. The DNA for the CDR3 is TGTGCCAGCAGCGGGGCCCTAGCGGGACGACGCTACGAGCAGTACTTC. Encoded protein: CASSGALAGRRYEQYF.

The chain carries TRBV7-8 and TRBJ2-5; D not resolved. Trimming removed 1 base from V and 2 bases from J, with 5 bases in between. Germline V gene lookup returns CDR1 SGHVS and CDR2 FQNEAQ. This CDR3 region has 13 residues. CDR3: CASSLGSQETQYF. The DNA for the CDR3 is TGTGCCAGCAGCTTAGGCAGTCAAGAGACCCAGTACTTC.

This clone was seen just once. The chain couples TRBV27 to TRBJ2-5; 11 bases match TRBD2. The V gene's germline CDR1 is MNHEY and CDR2 SMNVEV (reference sequence). Trimming removed 3 bases from V and 1 base from J; junction bases left unmatched: 4. This CDR3 has 16 residues. The CDR3 loop reads CASSFSTSGSQETQYF. The CDR3 DNA is TGTGCCAGCAGTTTTTCAACTAGCGGGAGCCAAGAGACCCAGTACTTC.

The genes are TRBV19 and TRBJ2-1; TRBD2 matches 8 bases. The V gene's germline CDR1 is LNHDA and CDR2 SQIVND (reference sequence). This CDR3 has 15 residues. After removal of 5 bases from V and 3 bases from J, the junction contained 6 bases not matched to a gene. The CDR3 protein is CASSSRAGDYNEQFF. In DNA, the CDR3 is TGTGCCAGTAGTTCGAGAGCGGGGGACTACAATGAGCAGTTCTTC. The full variable domain, its missing parts supplied by reference TRBV19 and TRBJ2-1, is DGGITQSPKYLFRKEGQNVTLSCEQNLNHDAMYWYRQDPGQGLRLIYYSQIVNDFQKGDIAEGYSVSREKKESFPLTVTSAQKNPTAFYLCASSSRAGDYNEQFFGPGTRLTVL.

The chain employs TRBV2 and TRBJ1-1; 7 bases are shared with TRBD1. CDR1 is SNHLY, CDR2 FYNNEI, per germline. V gave up 6 bases and J gave up 4 bases; unmatched junction bases: 8. This CDR3 contains 14 residues. The CDR3 nucleotides read TGTGCCAGCAGAGAACCACAGGGGTTCACTGAAGCTTTCTTT. It codes for CASREPQGFTEAFF.

The chain uses TRBV5-4 and TRBJ1-3; D is ambiguous. The CDR3 extends over 15 amino acids. Per germline, CDR1 SGHNT and CDR2 YYREEE (reference sequence). Trimming left V 0 bases short and J 0 bases short, with 7 bases between. The CDR3 DNA follows: TGTGCCAGCAGCTTGGACCGGGGCTCTGGAAACACCATATATTTT. Protein product: CASSLDRGSGNTIYF.

V usage is TRBV5-4 and J usage is TRBJ1-6; D is undetermined. Per germline, CDR1 SGHNT and CDR2 YYREEE (reference sequence). Between the trimmed V and J ends, which lost 2 bases and 0 bases, there was a span of 9 bases. This CDR3 comprises 16 residues. In DNA, the CDR3 is TGTGCCAGCAGCTTTGAGCGGAGCTCCTATAATTCACCCCTCCACTTT. Amino acids: CASSFERSSYNSPLHF.

The CDR3 nucleotides are TGTGCCTGGAGTTCAGGGCTAGCGGGCGGAGAGACCCAGTACTTC. Its translation is CAWSSGLAGGETQYF. V is TRBV30 and J is TRBJ2-5; 8 nucleotides align to TRBD2. CDR1 and CDR2 from the germline V gene are GTSNPN and SVGIG (reference sequence). The CDR3 contains 15 residues. J gave up 4 bases and V 2 bases, and 9 bases lay outside the gene matches.

This chain connects TRBV30 to TRBJ1-1; D is perhaps TRBD1 (6 bases). This CDR3 has 11 amino acids. Germline V gives CDR1 GTSNPN, CDR2 SVGIG (reference sequence). V gave up 3 bases and J gave up 8 bases, with 10 bases separating them. For the CDR3, the DNA is TGTGCCTGGAGGCTACAGGGAGAAGCTTTCTTT. It yields the protein CAWRLQGEAFF.